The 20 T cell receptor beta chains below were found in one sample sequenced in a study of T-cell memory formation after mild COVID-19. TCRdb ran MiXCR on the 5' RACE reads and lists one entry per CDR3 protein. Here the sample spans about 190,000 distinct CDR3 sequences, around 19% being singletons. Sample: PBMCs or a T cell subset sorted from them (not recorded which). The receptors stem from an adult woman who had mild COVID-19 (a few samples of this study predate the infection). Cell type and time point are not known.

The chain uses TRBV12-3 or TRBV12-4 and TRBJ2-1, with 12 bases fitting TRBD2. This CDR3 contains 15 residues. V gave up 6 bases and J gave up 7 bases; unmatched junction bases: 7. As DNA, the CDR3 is TGTGCCAGCAGCTGGACTAGCGGGGTGAGGAATGAGCAGTTCTTC. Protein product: CASSWTSGVRNEQFF.

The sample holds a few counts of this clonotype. The CDR3 region is CASSHQARGTEAFF. DNA for the CDR3: TGTGCCAGCAGCCACCAAGCCAGGGGAACTGAAGCTTTCTTT. The chain recombines TRBV3-1 with TRBJ1-1; tentatively, D is TRBD1 (6 bases). The ends were cut back, 3 bases at V and 5 bases at J, with 13 bases in the middle. The germline V gene has CDR1 LGHDT and CDR2 YNNKEL (reference sequence). The CDR3 length is 14 residues.

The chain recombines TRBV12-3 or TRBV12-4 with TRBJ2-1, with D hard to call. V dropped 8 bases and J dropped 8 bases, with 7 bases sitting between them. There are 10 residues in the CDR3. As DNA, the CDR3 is TGTGCCAGCGTTGAGGATGAGCAGTTCTTC. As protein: CASVEDEQFF.

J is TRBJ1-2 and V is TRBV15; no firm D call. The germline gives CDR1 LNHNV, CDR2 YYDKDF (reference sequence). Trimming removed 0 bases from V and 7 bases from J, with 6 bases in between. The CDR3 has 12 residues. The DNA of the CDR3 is TGTGCCACCAGCAGAGATTTTTTTGGCTACACCTTC. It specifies CATSRDFFGYTF.

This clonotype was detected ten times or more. As DNA, the CDR3 is TGTGCCAGCAGTGAGACAGCCTCCTATGGCTACACCTTC. Protein product: CASSETASYGYTF. This chain connects TRBV12-3 or TRBV12-4 to TRBJ1-2, with a weak D call TRBD1 (5 bases). V shed 5 bases and J shed 4 bases, with 11 bases lying between them. This CDR3 has 13 amino acids.

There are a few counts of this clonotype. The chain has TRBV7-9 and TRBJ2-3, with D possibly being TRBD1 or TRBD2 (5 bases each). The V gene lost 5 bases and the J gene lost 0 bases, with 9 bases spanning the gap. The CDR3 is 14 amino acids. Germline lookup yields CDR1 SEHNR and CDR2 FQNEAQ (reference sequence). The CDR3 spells CASSGGRSTDTQYF. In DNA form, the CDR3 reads TGTGCCAGCAGCGGGGGACGGAGCACAGATACGCAGTATTTT.

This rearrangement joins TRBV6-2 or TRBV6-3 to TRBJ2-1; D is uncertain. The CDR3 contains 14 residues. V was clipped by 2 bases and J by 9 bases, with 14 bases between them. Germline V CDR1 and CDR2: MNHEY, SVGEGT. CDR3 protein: CASSYGLVVFEQFF. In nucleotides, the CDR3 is TGTGCCAGCAGTTACGGGCTAGTAGTCTTTGAGCAGTTCTTC.

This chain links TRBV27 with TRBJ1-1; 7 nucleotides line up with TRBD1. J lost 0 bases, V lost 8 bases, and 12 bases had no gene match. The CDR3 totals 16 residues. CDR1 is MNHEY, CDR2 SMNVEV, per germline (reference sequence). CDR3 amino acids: CASRQKTGTLNTEAFF. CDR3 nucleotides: TGTGCCAGCCGCCAGAAGACAGGGACTTTGAACACTGAAGCTTTCTTT.

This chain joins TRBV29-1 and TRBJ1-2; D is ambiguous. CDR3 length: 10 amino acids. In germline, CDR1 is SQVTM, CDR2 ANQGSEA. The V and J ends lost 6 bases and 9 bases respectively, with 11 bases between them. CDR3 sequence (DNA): TGCAGCGTCAGTGATGACAGCTACACCTTC. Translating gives CSVSDDSYTF.

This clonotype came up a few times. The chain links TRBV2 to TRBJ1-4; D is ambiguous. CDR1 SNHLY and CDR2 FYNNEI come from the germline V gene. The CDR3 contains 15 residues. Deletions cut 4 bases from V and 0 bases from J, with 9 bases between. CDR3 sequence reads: CASSAWDPTNEKLFF. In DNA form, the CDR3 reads TGTGCCAGCAGTGCATGGGATCCAACTAATGAAAAACTGTTTTTT. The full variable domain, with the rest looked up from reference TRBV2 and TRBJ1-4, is EPEVTQTPSHQVTQMGQEVILRCVPISNHLYFYWYRQILGQKVEFLVSFYNNEISEKSEIFDDQFSVERPDGSNFTLKIRSTKLEDSAMYFCASSAWDPTNEKLFFGSGTQLSVL.

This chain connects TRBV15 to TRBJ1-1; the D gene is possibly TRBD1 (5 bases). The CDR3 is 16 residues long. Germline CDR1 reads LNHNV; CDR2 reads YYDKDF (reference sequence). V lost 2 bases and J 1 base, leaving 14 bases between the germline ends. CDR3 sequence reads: CATSRHRDRANTEAFF. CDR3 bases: TGTGCCACCAGCAGACACCGGGACCGAGCGAACACTGAAGCTTTCTTT.

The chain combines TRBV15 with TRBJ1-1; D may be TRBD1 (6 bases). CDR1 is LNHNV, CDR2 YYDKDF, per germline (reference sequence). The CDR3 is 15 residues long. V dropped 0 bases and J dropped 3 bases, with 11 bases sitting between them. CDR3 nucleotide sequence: TGTGCCACCAGCAGAGAGAGGGGGATACACACTGAAGCTTTCTTT. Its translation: CATSRERGIHTEAFF.

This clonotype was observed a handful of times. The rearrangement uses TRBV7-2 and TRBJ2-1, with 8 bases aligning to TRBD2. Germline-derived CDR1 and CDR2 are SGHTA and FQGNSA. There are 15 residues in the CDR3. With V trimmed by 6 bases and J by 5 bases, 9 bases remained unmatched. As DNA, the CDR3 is TGTGCCAGCAGGCCCCCCGGGACTAGGAACAATGAGCAGTTCTTC. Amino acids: CASRPPGTRNNEQFF. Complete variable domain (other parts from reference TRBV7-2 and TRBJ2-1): GAGVSQSPSNKVTEKGKDVELRCDPISGHTALYWYRQSLGQGLEFLIYFQGNSAPDKSGLPSDRFSAERTGGSVSTLTIQRTQQEDSAVYLCASRPPGTRNNEQFFGPGTRLTVL.

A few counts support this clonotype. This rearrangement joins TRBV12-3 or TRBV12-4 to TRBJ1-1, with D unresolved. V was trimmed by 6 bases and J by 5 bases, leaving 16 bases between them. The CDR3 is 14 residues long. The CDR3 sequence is CASRSRADGTEAFF. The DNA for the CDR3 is TGTGCCAGCAGGTCCCGTGCGGATGGTACTGAAGCTTTCTTT.

CDR3 protein: CSAISGTSHAGELFF. In nucleotides, the CDR3 is TGCAGCGCGATTTCCGGGACTAGCCACGCCGGGGAGCTGTTTTTT. The rearrangement links TRBV29-1 to TRBJ2-2, with 9 bases identical to TRBD2. The ends lost 7 bases at V and 6 bases at J; junction bases unmatched: 12. This CDR3 comprises 15 residues. From germline, CDR1 is SQVTM and CDR2 ANQGSEA.

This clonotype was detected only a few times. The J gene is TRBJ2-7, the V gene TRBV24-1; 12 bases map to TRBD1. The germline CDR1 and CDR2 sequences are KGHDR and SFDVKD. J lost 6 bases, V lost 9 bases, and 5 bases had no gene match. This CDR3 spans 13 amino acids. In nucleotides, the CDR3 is TGTGCCACCCGCGGGACAGGGGGCAGCGAGCAGTACTTC. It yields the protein CATRGTGGSEQYF.

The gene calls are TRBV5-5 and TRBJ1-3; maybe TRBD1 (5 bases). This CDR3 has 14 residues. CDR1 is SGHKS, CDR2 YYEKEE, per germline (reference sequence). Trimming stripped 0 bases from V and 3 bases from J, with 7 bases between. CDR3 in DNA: TGTGCCAGCAGCTTGGGACAGTTTGGAAACACCATATATTTT. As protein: CASSLGQFGNTIYF.

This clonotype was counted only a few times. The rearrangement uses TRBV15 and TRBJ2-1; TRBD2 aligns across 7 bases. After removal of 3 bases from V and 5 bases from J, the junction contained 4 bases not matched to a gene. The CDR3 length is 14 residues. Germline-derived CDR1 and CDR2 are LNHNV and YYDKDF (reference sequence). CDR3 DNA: TGTGCCACCAGCAGGCAGCGGGATAACAATGAGCAGTTCTTC. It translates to CATSRQRDNNEQFF. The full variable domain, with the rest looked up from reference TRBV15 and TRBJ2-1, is DAMVIQNPRYQVTQFGKPVTLSCSQTLNHNVMYWYQQKSSQAPKLLFHYYDKDFNNEADTPDNFQSRRPNTSFCFLDIRSPGLGDTAMYLCATSRQRDNNEQFFGPGTRLTVL.

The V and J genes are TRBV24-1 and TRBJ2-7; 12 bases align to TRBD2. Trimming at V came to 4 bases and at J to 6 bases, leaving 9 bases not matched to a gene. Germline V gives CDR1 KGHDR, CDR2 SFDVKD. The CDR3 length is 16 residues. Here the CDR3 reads CATSDPSTSGSAEQYF. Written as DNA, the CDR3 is TGTGCCACCAGTGACCCCTCGACTAGCGGGAGTGCCGAGCAGTACTTC.

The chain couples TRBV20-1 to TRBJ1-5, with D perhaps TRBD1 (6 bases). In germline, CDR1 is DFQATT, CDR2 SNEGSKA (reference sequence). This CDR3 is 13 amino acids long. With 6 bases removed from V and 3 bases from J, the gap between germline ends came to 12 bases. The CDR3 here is CSARSGVNQPQHF. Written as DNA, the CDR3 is TGCAGTGCCCGGTCAGGGGTCAATCAGCCCCAGCATTTT.